Given below is one T cell receptor beta chain in context. The data stem from a study of blood T cell repertoires in COVID-19. Overall study: Material from acute and convalescent COVID-19 was sourced from the United States, Italy and Spain. The cDNA or gDNA used as material had been derived from T cells, B-cell-depleted T cells, or PBMCs.

V lost 1 base and J lost 9, with 12 bases in between. From germline, CDR1 is SGHAT and CDR2 FQDESV (reference sequence). The CDR3 contains 13 residues. In the original analysis: For nucleated cells, counts were estimated from reference gene primer amplification. The assay was immunoSEQ multiplex PCR, and TCRdb's table has in-frame clones only and misses some. The D gene and trimming were derived from the DNA, and the V and J assignments and clone size from that table. The sample has about 410,000 clones, 70% to 90% seen once. Sequencing input: peripheral blood. This TCR was sampled from a woman aged 25 to 39 with active or convalescent COVID-19. This chain uses TRBV11-1 with TRBJ2-5; TRBD1 is a possible D gene (6 bases). The CDR3 reads CASSLDRALPQYF. The CDR3 DNA is TGTGCCAGCAGCTTAGACAGGGCACTGCCCCAGTACTTC.